A selection of T cell receptor beta chains follows, all from one sample in a study of T cells in Graves' hyperthyroidism and ophthalmopathy. TCRdb analysed the multiplex PCR reads with MiXCR anew, one entry per CDR3 protein. This table has hundreds of thousands of distinct CDR3 sequences, roughly 15% appearing once. Material for sequencing was blood. The receptors shown here come from a man between 18 and 29 years old with Graves' ophthalmopathy. Both conserved end residues are part of each CDR3. D genes are given only for firm matches. Where a row states a size, it is once, few, many or the class of an expanded clone; other rows omit it.

d_gene	v_gene	abundance	j_gene	CDR3aa	CDR3nt
TRBD2	TRBV24-1	many	TRBJ2-5	CATSDPRSGQETQYF	TGTGCCACCAGTGATCCGCGTAGCGGGCAAGAGACCCAGTACTTC
TRBD1	TRBV7-9	few	TRBJ1-2	CASSFGQVGYGYTF	TGTGCCAGCAGCTTTGGACAGGTGGGGTATGGCTACACCTTC
.	TRBV6-1	many	TRBJ1-1	CASSPRGDTEAFF	TGTGCCAGCAGCCCCCGGGGAGACACTGAAGCTTTCTTT
TRBD1	TRBV24-1	.	TRBJ2-2	CATSDPRTGTGELFF	TGTGCCACCAGTGACCCTAGGACAGGCACCGGGGAGCTGTTTTTT
.	TRBV5-1	many	TRBJ2-7	CASSLSQQVLSYEQYF	TGCGCCAGCAGCCTATCGCAACAGGTCCTCTCCTACGAGCAGTACTTC
TRBD2	TRBV10-3	many	TRBJ2-7	CASSTSGSYEQYF	TGTGCCTCGTCGACTAGCGGCTCCTACGAGCAGTACTTC
.	TRBV5-1	many	TRBJ2-1	CASSLDQHNEQFF	TGCGCCAGCAGCTTGGACCAACACAATGAGCAGTTCTTC
.	TRBV7-3	few	TRBJ2-2	CASSLIAGANTGELFF	TGTGCCAGCAGCTTAATTGCAGGGGCCAACACCGGGGAGCTGTTTTTT
.	TRBV24-1	.	TRBJ2-3	CATSGVDTQYF	TGTGCCACCAGTGGGGTAGATACGCAGTATTTT
TRBD2	TRBV7-7	many	TRBJ2-3	CASSLGSGSADTQYF	TGTGCTAGCAGCTTAGGAAGCGGGAGCGCAGATACGCAGTATTTT
.	TRBV7-8	many	TRBJ1-3	CASSLRQTGNTIYF	TGTGCCAGCAGCCTTCGACAGACAGGAAACACCATATATTTT
.	TRBV3-1	many	TRBJ2-2	CASSQEGGNTGELFF	TGTGCCAGCAGCCAAGAGGGCGGGAACACCGGGGAGCTGTTTTTT
.	TRBV28	many	TRBJ1-3	CASSHHESGNTIYF	TGTGCCAGCAGCCACCATGAATCTGGAAACACCATATATTTT
.	TRBV7-7	few	TRBJ2-5	CASSLWQTETQYF	TGTGCTAGCAGCTTGTGGCAGACAGAGACCCAGTACTTC
.	TRBV28	many	TRBJ1-1	CASWGSTEAFF	TGTGCCAGCTGGGGGAGCACTGAAGCTTTCTTT
TRBD2	TRBV19	few	TRBJ2-7	CASSRTGLAESYEQYF	TGTGCCAGTAGTAGGACGGGACTAGCGGAGTCCTACGAGCAGTACTTC
.	TRBV3-1	few	TRBJ2-2	CASAVLANTGELFF	TGTGCCAGCGCCGTACTAGCGAACACCGGGGAGCTGTTTTTT
.	TRBV27	once	TRBJ2-7	CASSLSGTLVEQYF	TGTGCCAGCAGTTTATCCGGGACACTGGTCGAGCAGTACTTC
.	TRBV15	many	TRBJ2-7	CATSRYSRGSYEQYF	TGTGCCACCAGCAGGTATTCCAGGGGTTCATACGAGCAGTACTTC
.	TRBV28	once	TRBJ2-7	CASSSPSSHPYEQYF	TGTGCCAGCAGTTCCCCTAGCAGTCACCCCTACGAGCAGTACTTC
.	TRBV11-2	few	TRBJ1-4	CASSLESRGEKLFF	TGTGCCAGCAGTCTGGAGTCTCGCGGTGAAAAACTGTTTTTT
TRBD1	TRBV24-1	.	TRBJ2-2	CATSGQGATGELFF	TGTGCCACCAGCGGACAGGGTGCCACCGGGGAGCTGTTTTTT
TRBD1	TRBV6-1	few	TRBJ1-2	CASSQPTGDYGYTF	TGTGCCAGCAGCCAACCGACAGGGGACTATGGCTACACCTTC
TRBD1	TRBV20-1	few	TRBJ1-6	CSARPTGGNSPLHF	TGCAGTGCTAGACCGACAGGGGGGAATTCACCCCTCCACTTT
.	TRBV7-2	.	TRBJ1-1	CASSFSVGGYNTEAFF	TGTGCCAGCAGCTTCTCCGTGGGGGGATACAACACTGAAGCTTTCTTT
TRBD1	TRBV5-1	many	TRBJ1-2	CASSSTGYTGDGYTF	TGCGCCAGCAGCTCAACAGGGTACACAGGGGATGGCTACACCTTC
.	TRBV7-9	.	TRBJ1-2	CASSLGTVAAMKGYTF	TGTGCCAGCAGCTTAGGGACAGTAGCTGCTATGAAGGGCTACACCTTC
TRBD2	TRBV12-3/TRBV12-4	many	TRBJ2-1	CASSLWASGREGEQFF	TGTGCCAGCAGTTTGTGGGCTAGCGGGAGGGAGGGTGAGCAGTTCTTC
.	TRBV7-8	many	TRBJ2-7	CASSSRDKYSYEQYF	TGTGCCAGCAGCTCCCGGGACAAATATTCCTACGAGCAGTACTTC
.	TRBV6-5	many	TRBJ2-7	CASSYQGRGGYEQYF	TGTGCCAGCAGTTACCAGGGCCGAGGGGGCTACGAGCAGTACTTC
.	TRBV7-6	.	TRBJ1-3	CASSLSWQTNTIYF	TGTGCCAGCAGCTTAAGTTGGCAGACGAACACCATATATTTT
.	TRBV6-2/TRBV6-3	many	TRBJ1-2	CASTDLHANYGYTF	TGTGCCAGCACTGACCTACACGCTAACTATGGCTACACCTTC
.	TRBV6-1	many	TRBJ2-7	CASGRTGSAYEQYF	TGTGCCAGCGGCCGTACAGGGTCTGCCTACGAGCAGTACTTC
.	TRBV19	.	TRBJ2-2	CASTPVGGGLFF	TGTGCCAGTACCCCAGTAGGGGGAGGCCTGTTTTTT
TRBD1	TRBV7-6	.	TRBJ2-7	CASSSSAGGYEQYF	TGTGCCAGCAGCTCTTCGGCAGGGGGCTACGAGCAGTACTTC
TRBD2	TRBV29-1	.	TRBJ2-1	CSVVPSGTEQFF	TGCAGCGTTGTCCCTAGCGGAACTGAGCAGTTCTTC
TRBD1	TRBV12-3/TRBV12-4	many	TRBJ2-1	CASRSGQGGNEQFF	TGTGCCAGCAGGTCAGGACAGGGTGGAAATGAGCAGTTCTTC
.	TRBV12-3/TRBV12-4	many	TRBJ2-7	CASRSWNEQYF	TGTGCCAGCAGGTCCTGGAACGAGCAGTACTTC
.	TRBV27	.	TRBJ2-7	CVSRGWLVDEQYF	TGTGTCAGCCGGGGCTGGCTCGTCGACGAGCAGTACTTC
.	TRBV30	once	TRBJ2-1	CAWSTGMGDEQFF	TGTGCCTGGAGTACGGGAATGGGGGATGAGCAGTTCTTC
.	TRBV5-5	.	TRBJ2-1	CASSPEVNEQFF	TGTGCCAGCAGCCCGGAGGTCAATGAGCAGTTCTTC
.	TRBV12-3/TRBV12-4	many	TRBJ2-7	CASTPRAGRYEQYF	TGTGCCAGCACTCCGAGGGCAGGGCGGTACGAGCAGTACTTC
TRBD2	TRBV29-1	.	TRBJ2-2	CSVQQFSGRSKIINTGELFF	TGCAGCGTCCAACAATTTAGCGGGAGGAGTAAGATAATTAACACCGGGGAGCTGTTTTTT
.	TRBV14	.	TRBJ1-1	CASSQGRYTEAFF	TGTGCCAGCAGCCAAGGGAGATACACTGAAGCTTTCTTT
.	TRBV18	many	TRBJ1-1	CASSPPDNTEAFF	TGTGCCAGCTCACCACCGGACAACACTGAAGCTTTCTTT
.	TRBV6-2/TRBV6-3	few	TRBJ2-1	CASSPDVTPVYNEQFF	TGTGCCAGCAGCCCTGACGTCACCCCCGTCTACAATGAGCAGTTCTTC
.	TRBV6-1	few	TRBJ1-2	CASGGVPNYGYTF	TGTGCCAGCGGGGGGGTACCAAACTATGGCTACACCTTC
.	TRBV30	many	TRBJ1-3	CAWSVGDGNTIYF	TGTGCCTGGAGTGTAGGGGATGGAAACACCATATATTTT
.	TRBV6-1	many	TRBJ2-7	CASSLNARGDEQYF	TGTGCCAGCAGTTTAAACGCAAGGGGGGACGAGCAGTACTTC
TRBD1	TRBV2	many	TRBJ1-2	CASSEIQGADGYTF	TGTGCCAGCAGTGAAATTCAGGGGGCCGATGGCTACACCTTC